One and the same sample provided the 27 T cell receptor beta chains below, sequenced in a study of CD8+CD57+ T cells in acquired aplastic anemia. Both TCR beta VDJ combination and CDR3 sequence profiling were carried out. Genomic DNA was the template for this profiling. A single record per CDR3 protein comes from TCRdb applying MiXCR to the reads. In the table there are about 400,000 distinct CDR3 sequences, 65% to 80% of which are singletons. Sequencing was carried out using sorted CD4+, CD8+, or CD8+CD57+ T cells (not recorded which) from PBMCs. These receptors were collected from a human donor in good health, serving as a control.

This clonotype turned up a few times. The chain employs TRBV12-3 or TRBV12-4 and TRBJ1-2; possible D gene TRBD1, 5 bases. V was shortened by 6 bases and J by 4 bases, with 18 bases between the two germline ends. This CDR3 spans 15 amino acids. Written as DNA, the CDR3 is TGTGCCAGCAGAGTTGCTTCCACAGGAGTCTATGGCTACACCTTC. Translation: CASRVASTGVYGYTF.

To note about this clonotype: A junction end diverges from the germline sequence, so it may reflect a read error. The DNA for the CDR3 is TGTGCCAGCAGCCCGGGGGCGGTTCGAACAGATACGCCGTATTTT. Amino acid sequence: CASSPGAVRTDTPYF. The rearrangement links TRBV7-9 to TRBJ2-3; D possibly matches TRBD1 or TRBD2 (6 bases each). CDR1 and CDR2 (germline): SEHNR, FQNEAQ (reference sequence). CDR3 length: 15 amino acids.

The CDR3 DNA reads as TGTGCCAGCAGCTTCGACGTGGACAGGGGGAACACCGGGGAGCTGTTTTTT. It translates to CASSFDVDRGNTGELFF. This chain joins TRBV7-2 and TRBJ2-2; 9 nucleotides line up with TRBD1. The CDR3 sequence is 17 residues long. J gave up 1 base and V 3 bases, and 6 bases lay outside the gene matches. Per germline, CDR1 SGHTA and CDR2 FQGNSA.

In regard to this clonotype: This is likely a read error, given that the CDR3 carries no conserved phenylalanine or tryptophan at its end. It is unclear where the CDR3 begins or ends on the DNA, so no DNA is shown, and the CDR3 is as TCRdb lists it. The CDR3 loop reads CASSRGGARPMNT. The rearrangement links TRBV7-2 to TRBJ2-5; the table's D gene call, TRBD1, was not cross checked with the DNA. The CDR3 is 13 amino acids long, termini counted. Germline V lookup: CDR1 SGHTA, CDR2 FQGNSA.

The chain is built from TRBV5-5 and TRBJ1-2; TRBD1 agrees at 7 bases. Per the germline V gene, CDR1 is SGHKS and CDR2 is YYEKEE (reference sequence). J was trimmed by 2 bases and V by 4 bases; bases with no gene match: 5. The CDR3 is 14 residues long. The CDR3 loop reads CASSPGQINYGYTF. Written as DNA, the CDR3 is TGTGCCAGCAGCCCGGGACAGATAAACTATGGCTACACCTTC.

This clonotype was recorded once. The chain recombines TRBV7-2 with TRBJ2-2, with D possibly TRBD2 on 5 matching bases. Germline V gene sequence: CDR1 SGHTA, CDR2 FQGNSA. This CDR3 spans 15 amino acids. Trimming removed 5 bases at V and 4 bases at J, with 14 bases between. The DNA for the CDR3 is TGTGCCAGCAGCCGGCAGAGAGGGATCACCGGGGAGCTGTTTTTT. Its translation: CASSRQRGITGELFF.

The rearrangement links TRBV7-2 to TRBJ2-3; no clear D gene. The germline V gene has CDR1 SGHTA and CDR2 FQGNSA. This CDR3 is built from 14 residues. V shed 4 bases and J shed 6 bases, with 14 bases lying between them. This CDR3 is CASSSAWNQDTQYF. The CDR3 nucleotides read TGTGCCAGCAGCTCTGCGTGGAATCAGGATACGCAGTATTTT.

The rearrangement joins TRBV7-9 to TRBJ2-5; 13 positions agree with TRBD2. This CDR3 spans 17 amino acids. Germline assignment: CDR1 SEHNR and CDR2 FQNEAQ (reference sequence). V lost 5 bases and J lost 3; bases outside the gene matches: 9. The CDR3 sequence: CASSLRLAGGIKETQYF. CDR3 sequence (DNA): TGTGCCAGCAGCCTGAGACTAGCGGGGGGCATCAAAGAGACCCAGTACTTC.

This clonotype was found many times. This chain uses TRBV4-2 with TRBJ1-2; D ambiguous. This CDR3 spans 15 amino acids. V lost 0 bases and J 5 bases, leaving 13 bases between the germline ends. The V gene's germline CDR1 is LGHNA and CDR2 YNFKEQ. CDR3 sequence (DNA): TGTGCCAGCAGCCAAGAGAGAAGGGTTGAATATGGCTACACCTTC. The encoded protein is CASSQERRVEYGYTF.

The V call is TRBV25-1, the J call TRBJ2-5; 9 nucleotides agree with TRBD1. Germline V gene data show CDR1 as MGHDK and CDR2 as SYGVNS. V shed 3 bases and J 7 bases; nucleotides not matched to a gene: 6. CDR3 size: 14 residues. CDR3 sequence: CASSEAGQGRTQYF. The CDR3 DNA reads TGTGCCAGCAGTGAGGCCGGACAGGGGAGGACCCAGTACTTC.

The chain joins TRBV7-8 to TRBJ2-2; D might be TRBD2 (6 bases). The CDR3 consists of 15 residues. The germline V gene encodes CDR1 SGHVS and CDR2 FQNEAQ. Trimming took 1 base from V and 17 from J, leaving 23 bases between them. CDR3 region: CASSLVPRDSYNSFF. The CDR3 coding sequence is TGTGCCAGCAGCTTAGTCCCCAGGGACTCCTATAATTCATTTTTT. The variable domain in full, completed from reference TRBV7-8 and TRBJ2-2, reads GAGVSQSPRYKVAKRGQDVALRCDPISGHVSLFWYQQALGQGPEFLTYFQNEAQLDKSGLPSDRFFAERPEGSVSTLKIQRTQQEDSAVYLCASSLVPRDSYNSFFGEGSRLTVL.

As concerns this clonotype: A junction end diverges from the germline sequence, so it may reflect a read error. The chain recombines TRBV25-1 with TRBJ2-1; no clear D gene. CDR3 length equals 17 residues. Germline V gene lookup returns CDR1 MGHDK and CDR2 SYGVNS. CDR3 DNA sequence: TGTGCCAGCAGCTCGGCCGGCAGCTCAAGCTTCTACACTGAGCAGTTCTTT. This codes for CASSSAGSSSFYTEQFF.

V gene TRBV27 combines with J gene TRBJ1-2; no clear D. CDR1 is MNHEY and CDR2 is SMNVEV in the germline V gene (reference sequence). This CDR3 is 13 amino acids long. Trimming removed 8 bases from V and 3 bases from J, with 13 bases in between. The CDR3 bases are TGTGCCAGCTCCCGCGAGGCGGACTATGGCTACACCTTC. Amino acids: CASSREADYGYTF.

This clonotype has a count of ten or more. This rearrangement joins TRBV12-5 to TRBJ2-2, with D possibly being TRBD1 (6 bases). Germline V lookup: CDR1 LGHNT, CDR2 FRNRAP. CDR3 size: 14 residues. V lost 6 bases and J 0 bases, leaving 8 bases between the germline ends. The CDR3 loop is CASGSGANTGELFF. In nucleotides, the CDR3 is TGTGCTAGTGGGTCAGGGGCGAACACCGGGGAGCTGTTTTTT.

Notes on this clonotype: An end of the junction differs from the germline gene, which may be a read error. The J gene is TRBJ1-4, the V gene TRBV7-2; 8 bases fit TRBD1. Per the germline V gene, CDR1 is SGHTA and CDR2 is FQGNSA. CDR3 length equals 15 residues. The CDR3 reads CASSLVAGQGYNEFF. The CDR3, as DNA: TGTGCCAGCAGTTTAGTTGCTGGACAGGGATACAATGAGTTTTTT.

This clonotype has a count of ten or more. The chain employs TRBV20-1 and TRBJ1-1; 7 nucleotides match TRBD1. The V and J ends lost 5 bases and 5 bases, in that order; junction bases with no gene match: 8. CDR3 length: 13 amino acids. Germline CDR1 reads DFQATT; CDR2 reads SNEGSKA (reference sequence). The CDR3 nucleotides read TGCAGTGCTCCCCGGACAGGTCGGACTGAAGCTTTCTTT. This translates into CSAPRTGRTEAFF.

As concerns this clonotype: Being one base from a much bigger clone, this may be a read error. The CDR3 ends on some other residue instead of the conserved phenylalanine or tryptophan, so this is likely a read error. CDR3: CASSNPDFWSNQPQHS. The CDR3 region has the DNA TGTGCCAGCAGTAACCCCGATTTCTGGTCGAATCAGCCCCAGCATTCT. The chain is built from TRBV12-3 or TRBV12-4 and TRBJ1-5; D is unclear. The CDR3 is 16 amino acids. V shed 5 bases and J shed 4 bases, with 18 bases lying between them.

The genes are TRBV2 and TRBJ1-2; tentative D call: TRBD1 (5 bases). The V gene lost 3 bases and the J gene lost 1 base, with 12 bases spanning the gap. The germline V gene encodes CDR1 SNHLY and CDR2 FYNNEI. The CDR3 length is 15 residues. The CDR3 DNA reads TGTGCCAGCAGTGACAGGGTGAGCGATAACTATGGCTACACCTTC. As protein: CASSDRVSDNYGYTF.

The chain couples TRBV2 to TRBJ1-2; D ambiguous. The DNA end is a closer match to TRBJ1-6, so the J assignment may be wrong. This CDR3 has 15 amino acids. Germline V lookup: CDR1 SNHLY, CDR2 FYNNEI. DNA for the CDR3: TGTGCCAGCTATAAGGGTAAGCACCCTAATTCTCGCCTCCACTTT. Encoded protein: CASYKGKHPNSRLHF.

Worth noting for this clonotype: One junction end does not reproduce the germline sequence, and a read error may be involved. CDR3 region: CASSLSTGSNTEAFF. CDR3 DNA: TGTGCCAGCAGCTTGTCGACAGGCTCGAACACTGAAGCTTTCTTC. J is TRBJ1-1 and V is TRBV5-4; D might be TRBD1 (6 bases). CDR3 length: 15 amino acids. The germline CDR1 and CDR2 sequences are SGHNT and YYREEE (reference sequence).

DNA of the CDR3: TGTGCCACCAGCAGAGACGGTAGGGGGGTGGACGAGCAGTACTTC. Translating it yields CATSRDGRGVDEQYF. This chain links TRBV15 with TRBJ2-5; D might be TRBD1 or TRBD2, each matching 6 bases. The last part of the DNA fits TRBJ2-7 better; the J call may be wrong. Germline V lookup: CDR1 LNHNV, CDR2 YYDKDF (reference sequence). This CDR3 region has 15 residues.

Comment on this clonotype: The DNA is omitted, as the CDR3 cannot be located on it reliably, and the CDR3 follows TCRdb's listing. This sequence joins TRBV7-3 and TRBJ2-7; the table names TRBD1, a call not compared with the DNA. Germline V gene lookup returns CDR1 SGHTA and CDR2 FQGTGA. Counting both end residues, the CDR3 totals 15 amino acids. The CDR3: CASSLAVGQGAEGYF.

The rearrangement joins TRBV7-3 to TRBJ2-7, with 9 bases lining up with TRBD2. The CDR3 runs 16 residues. The germline CDR1 and CDR2 sequences are SGHTA and FQGTGA. Losses at the gene ends were 3 bases for V and 8 bases for J; bases not matched to a gene: 14. CDR3 sequence: CASSFPAGGPATQQYF. CDR3 DNA sequence: TGTGCCAGCAGCTTTCCCGCGGGGGGGCCGGCCACGCAGCAGTACTTC.

This clonotype was seen at least ten times. This chain joins TRBV7-6 and TRBJ1-3, with D possibly matching TRBD1 (5 bases). Germline loops: CDR1 SGHVS, CDR2 FNYEAQ. The CDR3 length is 17 residues. V shed 5 bases and J shed 4 bases, with 21 bases lying between them. The CDR3 region has the DNA TGTGCCAGCAGCGCCTTCGGGGCATTCCCTGGAGGAAACACCATATATTTT. Its translation: CASSAFGAFPGGNTIYF.

Worth noting for this clonotype: The limits of the CDR3 on the DNA are not certain, so only TCRdb's listed CDR3 is given. The chain carries TRBV9 and TRBJ1-1. Germline values: CDR1 SGDLS, CDR2 YYNGEE. Termini included, the CDR3 measures 13 amino acids. CDR3 residues: CASSVLRLHLRFF.

The chain combines TRBV12-5 with TRBJ2-5; 9 nucleotides align to TRBD2. This CDR3 is built from 16 residues. Germline CDR1 and CDR2: LGHNT and FRNRAP. The CDR3 region has the DNA TGTGCCAGCACCGGGAATGGGCGGGGGGGCATGGAGACCCAGTACTTC. This encodes CASTGNGRGGMETQYF.

Comment on this clonotype: One end of the junction does not line up with germline, which may come from a read error. V is TRBV10-3 and J is TRBJ2-1; weak D call: TRBD1 (6 bases). This CDR3 has 15 amino acids. Germline lookup yields CDR1 ENHRY and CDR2 SYGVKD. The CDR3 sequence is CGISEFVGADNEQFF. In DNA form, the CDR3 reads TGCGGTATCAGTGAGTTTGTGGGGGCGGACAATGAGCAGTTCTTC.